This passage covers 9 T cell receptor beta chains from one sample sequenced in a study of low-dose radiotherapy and immunotherapy resistance in tumors. Time point given: before trial treatment. First-strand cDNA used TRAV- and TRBV-specific primers, covering alpha and beta chains. Amplification, which lasted approximately 19 PCR cycles, used a constant-region primer and V-primer adapter to amplify TCRs. TCRdb used MiXCR to reprocess the reads, holding one entry per CDR3 protein. The sample yields approximately 84,000 distinct CDR3 sequences, over 15% seen once. Specimen: PBMCs, collected before treatment. These receptors were taken from a male donor with prostate cancer.

In this sample, this clonotype turned up many times. The gene calls are TRBV5-5 and TRBJ2-1; 10 nucleotides line up with TRBD1. CDR1 is SGHKS and CDR2 is YYEKEE in the germline V gene (reference sequence). The length of the CDR3 is 15 residues. Germline trimming cut 4 bases from V and 7 bases from J; bases unmatched to any gene: 8. The CDR3 sequence: CASSPRQGARNEQFF. The CDR3 DNA reads as TGTGCCAGCAGCCCGAGACAGGGGGCAAGGAATGAGCAGTTCTTC.

This clonotype was counted at least ten times. This rearrangement joins TRBV5-1 to TRBJ1-2; D gene unclear. CDR3 length: 12 amino acids. Germline V gene data show CDR1 as SGHRS and CDR2 as YFSETQ. The V and J ends lost 4 bases and 6 bases respectively, with 10 bases between them. CDR3 sequence (DNA): TGCGCCAGCAGCGCCAGGAGCGATGGCTACACCTTC. Translated: CASSARSDGYTF.

This clonotype was detected ten times or more. The V call is TRBV2, the J call TRBJ2-2; TRBD1 is a possible D gene (5 bases). Trimming stripped 3 bases from V and 7 bases from J, with 12 bases between. The germline CDR1 and CDR2 sequences are SNHLY and FYNNEI. This CDR3 is 14 amino acids long. The CDR3 loop is CASSEQGNGGELFF. The CDR3 DNA sequence: TGTGCCAGCAGTGAGCAGGGTAACGGCGGGGAGCTGTTTTTT.

This clonotype has ten or more counts. This chain joins TRBV5-4 and TRBJ1-2, with a tentative D call TRBD1 (5 bases). The V gene's germline CDR1 is SGHNT and CDR2 YYREEE (reference sequence). The CDR3 has 14 residues. V dropped 1 base and J dropped 4 bases, with 11 bases sitting between them. CDR3 DNA: TGTGCCAGCAGCTTGAGGCTAGGGGCCTATGGCTACACCTTC. Its protein is CASSLRLGAYGYTF.

This clonotype has at least ten counts. This rearrangement joins TRBV20-1 to TRBJ1-2; D ambiguous. The CDR3 spans 14 residues. The V and J ends lost 6 bases and 8 bases respectively, with 22 bases between them. Germline V gene sequence: CDR1 DFQATT, CDR2 SNEGSKA (reference sequence). The CDR3 nucleotides are TGCAGTGCCGTCGGACCGGAGGGCGTCGACGGCTACACCTTC. Amino acid sequence: CSAVGPEGVDGYTF.

CDR3: CASSLRGPTAYSPLHF. For the CDR3, the DNA is TGTGCCAGCAGTTTACGCGGGCCCACTGCATATTCACCCCTCCACTTT. The chain employs TRBV12-3 or TRBV12-4 and TRBJ1-6, with D unresolved. The CDR3 spans 16 residues. Trimming removed 2 bases from V and 8 bases from J, with 16 bases in between.

The table lists this clonotype with many counts. This chain connects TRBV25-1 to TRBJ1-5, with a possible D match to TRBD1 (5 bases). Germline loops: CDR1 MGHDK, CDR2 SYGVNS. The V and J ends lost 4 bases and 11 bases respectively, with 15 bases between them. This CDR3 has 13 amino acids. This CDR3 reads CASSGGDGMTQHF. The DNA of the CDR3 is TGTGCCAGCAGTGGGGGGGATGGTATGACCCAGCATTTT.

In its sample, this clonotype was seen many times. At one end, the junction sequence differs from germline, possibly due to a read error. The chain couples TRBV7-2 to TRBJ2-2; 10 bases line up with TRBD2. The CDR3 extends over 16 amino acids. Germline CDR1 and CDR2: SGHTA and FQGNSA. CDR3 region: CASSIAGGTNTGELFF. As DNA, the CDR3 is TGTGCCAGCAGCATAGCGGGGGGTACGAACACCGGGGAGCTGTTTTTT.

In regard to this clonotype: A read error is the likely source, as a far larger clone sits one nucleotide away. Lacking the conserved final phenylalanine or tryptophan, this CDR3 likely reflects a read error. This chain joins TRBV28 and TRBJ2-4; 8 bases are shared with TRBD2. The ends lost 6 bases at V and 1 base at J; junction bases unmatched: 8. This CDR3 is 16 amino acids long. The germline CDR1 and CDR2 sequences are MDHEN and SYDVKM. The CDR3 region is CASRIWASGAKNIQYI. The DNA for the CDR3 is TGTGCCAGCAGGATATGGGCTAGCGGGGCCAAAAACATTCAGTACATC.